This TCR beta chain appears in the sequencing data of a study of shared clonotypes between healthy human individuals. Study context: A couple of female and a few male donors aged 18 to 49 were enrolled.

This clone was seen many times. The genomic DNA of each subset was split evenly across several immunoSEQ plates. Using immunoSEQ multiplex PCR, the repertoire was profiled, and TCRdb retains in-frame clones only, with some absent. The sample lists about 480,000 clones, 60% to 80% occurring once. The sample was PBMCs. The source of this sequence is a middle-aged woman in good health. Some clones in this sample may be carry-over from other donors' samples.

The chain's CDR3 is CASSRGQGMPYEQYF. The CDR3 DNA follows: TGTGCCAGCAGCCGCGGACAGGGGATGCCCTACGAGCAGTACTTC. The chain has TRBV11-2 and TRBJ2-7, with TRBD1 matching 9 bases. V was clipped by 5 bases and J by 2 bases; unmatched bases: 7. Germline assignment: CDR1 SGHAT and CDR2 FQNNGV. CDR3 length: 15 amino acids.